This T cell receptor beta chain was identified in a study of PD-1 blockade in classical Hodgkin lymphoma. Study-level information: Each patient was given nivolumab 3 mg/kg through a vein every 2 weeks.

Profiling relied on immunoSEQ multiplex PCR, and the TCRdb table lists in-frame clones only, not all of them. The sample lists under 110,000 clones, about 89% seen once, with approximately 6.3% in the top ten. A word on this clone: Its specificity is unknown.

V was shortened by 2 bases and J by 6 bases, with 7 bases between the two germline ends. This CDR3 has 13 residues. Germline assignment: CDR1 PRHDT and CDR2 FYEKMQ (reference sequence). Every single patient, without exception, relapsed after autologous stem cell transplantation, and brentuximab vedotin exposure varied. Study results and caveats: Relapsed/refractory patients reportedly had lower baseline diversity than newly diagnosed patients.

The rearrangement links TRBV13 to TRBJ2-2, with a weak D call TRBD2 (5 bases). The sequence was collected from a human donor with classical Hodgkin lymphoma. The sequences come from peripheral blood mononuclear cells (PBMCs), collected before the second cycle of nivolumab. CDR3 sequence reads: CASSLMRAGELFF. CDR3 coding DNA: TGTGCCAGCAGCTTAATGAGGGCCGGGGAGCTGTTTTTT.